Shown below are 30 T cell receptor beta chains from a single sample sequenced in a study of blood T cell repertoires in COVID-19. Data came from immunoSEQ multiplex PCR; TCRdb stores just in-frame clones and leaves some out. This repertoire shows under 130,000 clones, about 85% found once; its top ten account for 2% to 2.5%. The sequenced sample consisted of peripheral blood. The receptor set was obtained from a human donor in a cohort sampled during active COVID-19.

V is TRBV18 and J is TRBJ1-1; 10 bases are shared with TRBD1. CDR1 is KGHSH and CDR2 is LQKENI in the germline V gene. Trimming at V came to 6 bases and at J to 5 bases, leaving 9 bases not matched to a gene. The CDR3 contains 15 residues. As DNA, the CDR3 is TGTGCCAGCTCCCAAGCGACAGGGGGCGAGACTGAAGCTTTCTTT. This codes for CASSQATGGETEAFF.

V gene TRBV3-1 (or the pseudogene TRBV3-2) combines with J gene TRBJ1-5, with D unresolved. Per germline, CDR1 LGHDT and CDR2 YNNKEL (reference sequence). There are 14 residues in the CDR3. Between the trimmed V and J ends, which lost 1 base and 6 bases, there was a span of 10 bases. The CDR3 protein is CASSQGRGSQPQHF. The CDR3 bases are TGTGCCAGCAGCCAAGGGCGAGGGTCTCAGCCCCAGCATTTT.

The genes are TRBV9 and TRBJ1-1; no firm D call. There are 13 residues in the CDR3. In germline, CDR1 is SGDLS, CDR2 YYNGEE. The ends were cut back, 0 bases at V and 8 bases at J, with 11 bases in the middle. The CDR3, as DNA: TGTGCCAGCAGCGTAGATGTAACAGCAGAAGCTTTCTTT. It encodes CASSVDVTAEAFF.

The V gene is TRBV24-1, the J gene TRBJ2-1; D might be TRBD1 (5 bases). CDR1 and CDR2 from the germline V gene are KGHDR and SFDVKD. The CDR3 spans 11 residues. Trimming removed 9 bases from V and 3 bases from J, with 5 bases in between. The CDR3 bases are TGTGCCACCGGACACTACAATGAGCAGTTCTTC. Translating gives CATGHYNEQFF.

The chain recombines TRBV5-1 with TRBJ2-1; 15 bases match TRBD2. Germline V gene data show CDR1 as SGHRS and CDR2 as YFSETQ. The CDR3 extends over 18 amino acids. The junction had 9 bases not matched to a gene; V was cut back by 2 bases and J by 6 bases. The CDR3 region has the DNA TGCGCCAGCAGCTTCTACGGACTAGCGGGAGGGCCTCGCAATGAGCAGTTCTTC. This encodes CASSFYGLAGGPRNEQFF. Combining the CDR3 with reference TRBV5-1 and TRBJ2-1 gives the whole variable domain KAGVTQTPRYLIKTRGQQVTLSCSPISGHRSVSWYQQTPGQGLQFLFEYFSETQRNKGNFPGRFSGRQFSNSRSEMNVSTLELGDSALYLCASSFYGLAGGPRNEQFFGPGTRLTVL.

The rearrangement joins TRBV10-3 to TRBJ2-7; a possible D gene is TRBD2 (6 bases). V was clipped by 3 bases and J by 2 bases, with 17 bases between them. The CDR3 sequence is 16 residues long. Germline CDR1 ENHRY, CDR2 SYGVKD. The DNA for the CDR3 is TGTGCCATCAGTGATAGCGGCGGGAAGCTCACCTACGAGCAGTACTTC. Amino acid sequence: CAISDSGGKLTYEQYF.

The V call is TRBV10-3, the J call TRBJ1-2; TRBD1 aligns across 7 bases. The length of the CDR3 is 13 residues. Trimming at V came to 7 bases and at J to 7 bases, leaving 9 bases not matched to a gene. CDR1 ENHRY and CDR2 SYGVKD come from the germline V gene. The CDR3 protein is CAIKIQGEVGYTF. CDR3 sequence (DNA): TGTGCCATCAAAATTCAGGGGGAGGTTGGCTACACCTTC.

The rearrangement uses TRBV11-2 and TRBJ2-4; D possibly corresponds to TRBD2 (6 bases). CDR1 is SGHAT and CDR2 is FQNNGV in the germline V gene. V was trimmed by 4 bases and J by 2 bases, leaving 9 bases between them. The CDR3 loop spans 14 amino acids. CDR3 region: CASSSAGTKNIQYF. In DNA, the CDR3 is TGTGCCAGCAGCTCGGCGGGAACCAAAAACATTCAGTACTTC.

The gene calls are TRBV30 and TRBJ1-2; no definite D call. CDR1 GTSNPN and CDR2 SVGIG come from the germline V gene (reference sequence). The germline V and J ends were trimmed by 3 bases and 8 bases, with 13 bases remaining between them. The CDR3 covers 12 residues. The CDR3 region is CAWSPRLRGYTF. CDR3 in DNA: TGTGCCTGGAGCCCCAGACTGCGGGGCTACACCTTC.

The V gene is TRBV6-4, the J gene TRBJ2-3, with 7 bases lining up with TRBD2. This CDR3 has 15 amino acids. Germline-derived CDR1 and CDR2 are MRHNA and SNTAGT. The ends lost 6 bases at V and 0 bases at J; junction bases unmatched: 6. CDR3 amino acids: CASREGGGSTDTQYF. For the CDR3, the DNA is TGTGCCAGCAGGGAAGGCGGGGGAAGCACAGATACGCAGTATTTT.

The chain combines TRBV6-2 or TRBV6-3 with TRBJ1-6, with 7 bases aligning to TRBD1. CDR3 size: 15 residues. V was clipped by 5 bases and J by 7 bases; unmatched bases: 8. Germline assignment: CDR1 MNHEY and CDR2 SVGEGT. The CDR3 nucleotides read TGTGCCAGCAGTGGGTTCAGGGGGAACAATTCACCCCTCCACTTT. This gives the protein CASSGFRGNNSPLHF.

The rearrangement uses TRBV20-1 and TRBJ2-7, with a weak D call TRBD1 (5 bases). CDR3 size: 11 residues. The germline CDR1 and CDR2 sequences are DFQATT and SNEGSKA (reference sequence). Trimming took 6 bases from V and 3 from J, leaving 9 bases between them. The CDR3 protein is CSADQGYEQYF. The CDR3 DNA reads as TGCAGTGCAGACCAGGGCTACGAGCAGTACTTC.

The chain recombines TRBV11-3 with TRBJ2-3, with D perhaps matching TRBD1 (6 bases). CDR1 is SGHNT, CDR2 YENEEA, per germline. V was cut by 4 bases and J by 4 bases, with 12 bases left in between. The CDR3 has 14 amino acids. DNA for the CDR3: TGTGCCAGCAGCTCCCCAGGGGTGGCAGATACGCAGTATTTT. Residues: CASSSPGVADTQYF.

This clone came up a few times. This chain links TRBV24-1 with TRBJ2-2; D unclear. From germline, CDR1 is KGHDR and CDR2 SFDVKD. This CDR3 region has 18 residues. Trimming cost V 1 base and J 0 bases, with 14 bases left between them. CDR3 sequence: CATSDFEAGPSNTGELFF. As DNA, the CDR3 is TGTGCCACCAGTGATTTTGAGGCTGGCCCCTCGAACACCGGGGAGCTGTTTTTT.

V usage is TRBV25-1 and J usage is TRBJ2-3; tentatively, D is TRBD2 (5 bases). Germline lookup yields CDR1 MGHDK and CDR2 SYGVNS. There are 17 residues in the CDR3. The V end lost 0 bases, the J end lost 0 bases, and 13 bases lay between the germline ends. CDR3 coding DNA: TGTGCCAGCAGTGAATATTTGGGGAGACCTAGCACAGATACGCAGTATTTT. Protein product: CASSEYLGRPSTDTQYF. Full variable domain (rest looked up from reference TRBV25-1 and TRBJ2-3): EADIYQTPRYLVIGTGKKITLECSQTMGHDKMYWYQQDPGMELHLIHYSYGVNSTEKGDLSSESTVSRIRTEHFPLTLESARPSHTSQYLCASSEYLGRPSTDTQYFGPGTRLTVL.

The gene calls are TRBV5-1 and TRBJ2-7; 7 bases line up with TRBD1. This CDR3 is 15 amino acids long. Germline V gene sequence: CDR1 SGHRS, CDR2 YFSETQ. After removal of 3 bases from V and 3 bases from J, the junction contained 9 bases not matched to a gene. The CDR3 nucleotides are TGCGCCAGCAGCTCACAGACAGGGATTCACTACGAGCAGTACTTC. Translating gives CASSSQTGIHYEQYF.

The chain combines TRBV6-2 or TRBV6-3 with TRBJ1-6, with 8 nucleotides matching TRBD1. Germline CDR1 is MNHEY and CDR2 is SVGEGT. V trimming: 4 bases; J trimming: 12 bases; junction bases outside the gene matches: 8. This CDR3 has 14 residues. CDR3 sequence: CASSSDRDLQPLHF. CDR3 coding DNA: TGTGCCAGCAGTTCGGACAGGGACCTTCAACCCCTCCACTTT.

The chain combines TRBV30 with TRBJ2-7; TRBD1 agrees at 9 bases. Unmatched junction bases numbered 8, after V lost 4 bases and J lost 4 bases. The CDR3 has 14 residues. Germline CDR1 GTSNPN, CDR2 SVGIG (reference sequence). The CDR3 here is CAWTPGQGPYEQYF. CDR3 in DNA: TGTGCCTGGACCCCGGGACAGGGCCCTTACGAGCAGTACTTC. The full variable domain, rest sourced from reference TRBV30 and TRBJ2-7, is SQTIHQWPATLVQPVGSPLSLECTVEGTSNPNLYWYRQAAGRGLQLLFYSVGIGQISSEVPQNLSASRPQDRQFILSSKKLLLSDSGFYLCAWTPGQGPYEQYFGPGTRLTVT.

The chain uses TRBV4-1 and TRBJ2-7, with TRBD2 matching over 9 bases. V was pared by 4 bases and J by 4 bases, with 11 bases of the junction left unmatched. CDR1 is MGHRA, CDR2 YSYEKL, per germline. The CDR3 spans 16 residues. The CDR3 is CASSPATGTSRYEQYF. The CDR3, as DNA: TGCGCCAGCAGCCCCGCTACCGGGACTAGCAGATACGAGCAGTACTTC.

This clone was seen a single time. This chain connects TRBV24-1 to TRBJ1-1; D not resolved. V was shortened by 3 bases and J by 4 bases, with 14 bases between the two germline ends. The CDR3 is 15 residues long. The germline V gene encodes CDR1 KGHDR and CDR2 SFDVKD. CDR3 sequence (DNA): TGTGCCACCAGTGATACGACTGATCCCCCCACTGAAGCTTTCTTT. It codes for CATSDTTDPPTEAFF.

The V gene is TRBV6-5, the J gene TRBJ2-5; perhaps TRBD1 as D (7 bases). The germline gives CDR1 MNHEY, CDR2 SVGAGI. The CDR3 has 14 amino acids. The V end lost 7 bases, the J end lost 9 bases, and 21 bases lay between the germline ends. CDR3 sequence: CASTTAGGLFAQYF. The CDR3, as DNA: TGTGCCAGCACCACCGCAGGGGGGCTCTTTGCCCAGTACTTC.

The V and J genes are TRBV5-4 and TRBJ1-6; a possible D gene is TRBD1 (6 bases). This CDR3 is 17 amino acids long. Deletions cut 4 bases from V and 7 bases from J, with 21 bases between. Germline V gene sequence: CDR1 SGHNT, CDR2 YYREEE (reference sequence). CDR3 protein: CASSLGGGGGFNSPLHF. In DNA, the CDR3 is TGTGCCAGCAGCCTGGGAGGGGGAGGGGGGTTCAATTCACCCCTCCACTTT.

This clone was counted between two and nine times. The chain combines TRBV5-1 with TRBJ2-2; D unresolved. The CDR3 covers 13 residues. Trimming left V 0 bases short and J 4 bases short, with 4 bases between. Germline CDR1 is SGHRS and CDR2 is YFSETQ. CDR3 bases: TGCGCCAGCAGCTTGGACTTCACCGGGGAGCTGTTTTTT. Its translation is CASSLDFTGELFF.

This clone was seen only once. J is TRBJ1-2 and V is TRBV12-3 or TRBV12-4, with D unclear. This CDR3 contains 13 residues. Deletions cut 6 bases from V and 8 bases from J, with 16 bases between. The CDR3: CASSSGVPWGYTF. Here the CDR3 DNA reads TGTGCCAGCAGCTCCGGGGTCCCCTGGGGCTACACCTTC.

With respect to this clone: Within the sample, other DNA sequences also encode this same CDR3. V is TRBV5-1 and J is TRBJ2-2; D is undetermined. The germline V gene encodes CDR1 SGHRS and CDR2 YFSETQ. Trimming left V 4 bases short and J 5 bases short, with 9 bases between. CDR3 length equals 13 residues. CDR3 residues: CASSLERTGELFF. In DNA, the CDR3 is TGCGCCAGCAGCCTAGAGAGGACCGGGGAGCTGTTTTTT.

V and J are TRBV3-1 (or the pseudogene TRBV3-2) and TRBJ2-1; TRBD1 matches 7 bases. V lost 3 bases, J lost 2 bases, and 4 bases stayed unmatched. Germline lookup yields CDR1 LGHDT and CDR2 YNNKEL (reference sequence). The CDR3 contains 15 residues. The CDR3 DNA follows: TGTGCCAGCAGCCATGACAGGGAGACCTACAATGAGCAGTTCTTC. Translation: CASSHDRETYNEQFF.

The chain employs TRBV7-2 and TRBJ1-5; 9 bases map to TRBD1. The germline gives CDR1 SGHTA, CDR2 FQGNSA. The CDR3 is 15 amino acids. V was pared by 5 bases and J by 7 bases, with 9 bases of the junction left unmatched. The CDR3 loop is CASSPQTGGGQPQHF. CDR3 coding DNA: TGTGCCAGCAGCCCGCAGACAGGGGGGGGGCAGCCCCAGCATTTT.

The chain is built from TRBV9 and TRBJ2-7; D uncertain. CDR3 length equals 15 residues. Germline CDR1 SGDLS, CDR2 YYNGEE. The V gene lost 0 bases and the J gene lost 1 base, with 11 bases spanning the gap. The CDR3 is CASSVAPQLSYEQYF. Here the CDR3 DNA reads TGTGCCAGCAGCGTAGCCCCACAGCTATCCTACGAGCAGTACTTC.

The V call is TRBV9, the J call TRBJ2-5; tentative D call: TRBD2 (5 bases). The germline V gene encodes CDR1 SGDLS and CDR2 YYNGEE. V dropped 4 bases and J dropped 1 base, with 11 bases sitting between them. This CDR3 spans 14 amino acids. The CDR3, as DNA: TGTGCCAGCAGCCAAAGCGGTGTCCAAGAGACCCAGTACTTC. Encoded protein: CASSQSGVQETQYF. The variable domain in full, with the rest retrieved from reference TRBV9 and TRBJ2-5, is DSGVTQTPKHLITATGQRVTLRCSPRSGDLSVYWYQQSLDQGLQFLIQYYNGEERAKGNILERFSAQQFPDLHSELNLSSLELGDSALYFCASSQSGVQETQYFGPGTRLLVL.

This rearrangement joins TRBV5-1 to TRBJ2-3; tentative D call: TRBD2 (5 bases). The CDR3 contains 14 residues. The V end was cut by 5 bases, the J end by 5 bases, with 15 bases between. Germline CDR1 SGHRS, CDR2 YFSETQ. The CDR3 sequence: CASSGGQVEDTQYF. The CDR3 region has the DNA TGCGCCAGCAGTGGCGGGCAGGTCGAAGATACGCAGTATTTT.